This TCR beta chain was sequenced in a study of shared clonotypes between healthy human individuals. Study findings and constraints: Clonotype sharing among donors was thought likely to change with sequencing depth.

Running of the assay took place at deep level. The authors loaded 200 ng DNA, 27,000 or so T cell genomes, into sorted-subset replicate PCRs. The protocol was immunoSEQ multiplex PCR, while the TCRdb copy is restricted to in-frame clones and leaves out a portion. The profile shows under 850,000 clones, just under 75% of them singletons. On this clone: Its specificity is not known.

The CDR3 contains 15 residues. The germline V gene has CDR1 SGHTA and CDR2 FQGNSA. The germline V and J ends were trimmed by 5 bases and 6 bases, with 19 bases remaining between them. The rearrangement links TRBV7-2 to TRBJ1-1; D is possibly TRBD1 (5 bases). The sequenced sample was memory CD4+ T cells sorted from blood. Sample subset: CD45RA-negative fraction. The TCR was taken from a woman aged 25 to 39 in good health. This CDR3 reads CASSARDAQEPEAFF. The CDR3, as DNA: TGTGCCAGCAGCGCCCGGGACGCTCAGGAACCTGAAGCTTTCTTT. The full variable domain, with the rest looked up from reference TRBV7-2 and TRBJ1-1, is GAGVSQSPSNKVTEKGKDVELRCDPISGHTALYWYRQSLGQGLEFLIYFQGNSAPDKSGLPSDRFSAERTGGSVSTLTIQRTQQEDSAVYLCASSARDAQEPEAFFGQGTRLTVV.